The 9 T cell receptor beta chains presented below share a single source sample, sequenced in a study of Graves' ophthalmopathy and Graves' hyperthyroidism. From RNA, the CDR3 regions of TCR beta chains were amplified and sequenced. First-round RT-PCR employed HTBI primers, with a second-round multiplex PCR after it. One entry per CDR3 protein, called by TCRdb with MiXCR from the multiplex PCR reads. The data show hundreds of thousands of distinct CDR3 sequences, approximately 22% seen once. Sample: peripheral blood. These receptors were taken from a woman under 30 with stable Graves' hyperthyroidism. Some clones in this sample may be carry-over from other donors' samples.

This clonotype has just a few counts. The J gene is TRBJ2-7, the V gene TRBV5-1; D might be TRBD2 (6 bases). There are 11 residues in the CDR3. The germline V gene encodes CDR1 SGHRS and CDR2 YFSETQ. CDR3 amino acids: CASAGPNEQYF. The CDR3 region has the DNA TGCGCTTCGGCGGGGCCTAACGAGCAGTACTTC. Using reference TRBV5-1 and TRBJ2-7 for the parts outside the CDR3, the full variable domain is KAGVTQTPRYLIKTRGQQVTLSCSPISGHRSVSWYQQTPGQGLQFLFEYFSETQRNKGNFPGRFSGRQFSNSRSEMNVSTLELGDSALYLCASAGPNEQYFGPGTRLTVT.

This clonotype was observed at least ten times. The chain combines TRBV12-3 or TRBV12-4 with TRBJ1-1; tentatively, D is TRBD1 (6 bases). V was cut by 3 bases and J by 2 bases, with 10 bases left in between. This CDR3 is built from 14 residues. The CDR3 here is CASSLGRGNTEAFF. CDR3 sequence (DNA): TGTGCCAGCAGTTTGGGCAGGGGTAACACTGAAGCTTTCTTT.

This clonotype was seen repeatedly, ten times or more. The genes are TRBV20-1 and TRBJ1-1; the D is unclear. The CDR3 covers 11 residues. The V gene's germline CDR1 is DFQATT and CDR2 SNEGSKA (reference sequence). The CDR3 is CSLDQNTEAFF. The CDR3 nucleotides are TGCAGCCTAGATCAAAACACTGAAGCTTTCTTT.

This clonotype occurred many times. Here the CDR3 reads CASSLSGGEGSSYEQYF. CDR3 nucleotide sequence: TGTGCCAGCAGCTTGAGCGGTGGGGAGGGGAGCTCCTACGAGCAGTACTTC. The V gene is TRBV13, the J gene TRBJ2-7; TRBD2 aligns across 7 bases. Germline V lookup: CDR1 PRHDT, CDR2 FYEKMQ (reference sequence). J gave up 0 bases and V 3 bases, and 11 bases lay outside the gene matches. The CDR3 contains 17 residues.

This clonotype was seen only a few times. The chain has TRBV11-2 and TRBJ2-3; 7 bases align to TRBD2. This CDR3 is built from 15 residues. Per germline, CDR1 SGHAT and CDR2 FQNNGV. V was clipped by 4 bases and J by 6 bases; unmatched bases: 10. CDR3 bases: TGTGCCAGCAGCTCCTTCGGACTAGGGGTGGATACGCAGTATTTT. Translated: CASSSFGLGVDTQYF. The full variable domain, its missing parts supplied by reference TRBV11-2 and TRBJ2-3, is EAGVAQSPRYKIIEKRQSVAFWCNPISGHATLYWYQQILGQGPKLLIQFQNNGVVDDSQLPKDRFSAERLKGVDSTLKIQPAKLEDSAVYLCASSSFGLGVDTQYFGPGTRLTVL.

This clonotype was picked up many times. The chain is built from TRBV29-1 and TRBJ2-7; 8 bases agree with TRBD1. V gave up 5 bases and J gave up 7 bases; unmatched junction bases: 16. This CDR3 spans 15 amino acids. Germline CDR1 is SQVTM and CDR2 is ANQGSEA. In DNA form, the CDR3 reads TGCAGCGTTTCTCTCATTGGACAGGGATCCTTTGAGCAGTACTTC. This encodes CSVSLIGQGSFEQYF.

The chain is built from TRBV6-1 and TRBJ1-1; D is uncertain. The germline V and J ends were trimmed by 7 bases and 3 bases, with 15 bases remaining between them. This CDR3 contains 14 residues. The germline CDR1 and CDR2 sequences are MNHNS and SASEGT. CDR3 loop: CASTPGVWDTEAFF. The CDR3 DNA follows: TGTGCCAGCACCCCGGGAGTCTGGGACACTGAAGCTTTCTTT.

This clonotype was picked up many times. The chain uses TRBV6-1 and TRBJ1-1, with a tentative D call TRBD1 (6 bases). The V gene lost 2 bases and the J gene lost 8 bases, with 15 bases spanning the gap. Germline CDR1 and CDR2: MNHNS and SASEGT. There are 14 residues in the CDR3. The CDR3 coding sequence is TGTGCCAGCAGTGAACTTCTGGACAGACAAGAAGCTTTCTTT. Translation: CASSELLDRQEAFF.

The J gene is TRBJ2-7, the V gene TRBV12-3 or TRBV12-4; D is ambiguous. This CDR3 contains 11 residues. The V gene lost 6 bases and the J gene lost 6 bases, with 9 bases spanning the gap. The CDR3: CASRAMGEQYF. CDR3 in DNA: TGTGCCAGCAGAGCAATGGGCGAGCAGTACTTC.